Detailed here is one TCR beta chain. Its antigen is not identified. The sample originates from a study of blood T cells in healthy people across ages. Germline lookup yields CDR1 LGHNA and CDR2 YNFKEQ. This CDR3 is 17 amino acids long. Trimming shortened V by 1 base and J by 0 bases, and 14 bases separated the two germline ends. In each sample, at least 6.5 million PBMCs were isolated. Whole-study results and caveats: With age, beta diversity per million T cells declined roughly linearly, significantly by about 37.

PCR was performed a second time for about 7 to 11 cycles using a sample-barcoded 5' primer and a J-beta primer mix. TCRdb fed the 5' RACE reads into MiXCR, producing one record per CDR3 protein. The data show about 780,000 distinct CDR3 sequences, more than 35% seen once. Material: blood. This TCR derives from a man older than 75 in good health. The chain has TRBV4-2 and TRBJ2-3; D may be TRBD1 (6 bases). CDR3 sequence: CASSQVRGGESTDTQYF. As DNA, the CDR3 is TGTGCCAGCAGCCAAGTTCGAGGGGGAGAGAGCACAGATACGCAGTATTTT.